This TCR beta chain derives from a study of cytomegalovirus exposure and HLA in healthy donors. Germline V lookup: CDR1 MDHEN, CDR2 SYDVKM. V was clipped by 6 bases and J by 4 bases, with 18 bases between them. The CDR3 is 15 residues long. The PCR contained 60 Vbeta and 13 Jbeta primers. Some clones are missing from TCRdb's copy, which holds only in-frame ones; the method was immunoSEQ multiplex PCR. This sample carries about 120,000 clones, 15% of them seen once, and the ten largest clones take roughly 2%. Sequencing was performed on PBMCs. The source of this sequence is a woman between 18 and 29 years old in good health and CMV-seronegative. The chain is built from TRBV28 and TRBJ1-2; D unresolved. The CDR3 here is CASRGDMLGGYGYTF. DNA of the CDR3: TGTGCCAGCAGGGGAGACATGTTAGGTGGCTATGGCTACACCTTC.